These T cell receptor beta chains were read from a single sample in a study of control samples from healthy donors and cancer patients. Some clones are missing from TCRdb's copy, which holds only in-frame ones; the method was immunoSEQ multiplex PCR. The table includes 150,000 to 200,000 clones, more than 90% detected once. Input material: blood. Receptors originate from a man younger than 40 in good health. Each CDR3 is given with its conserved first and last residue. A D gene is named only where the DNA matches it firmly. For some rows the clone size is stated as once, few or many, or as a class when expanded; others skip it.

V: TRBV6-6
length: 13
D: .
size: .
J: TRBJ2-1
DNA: TGTGCCAGCAGTTTCGCATACTACAATGAGCAGTTCTTC
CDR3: CASSFAYYNEQFF

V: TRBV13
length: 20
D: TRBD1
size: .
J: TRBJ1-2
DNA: TGTGCCAGCAGCTCATTAGAGGGCCCGCGGGACAGTATTCACAACTATGGCTACACCTTC
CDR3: CASSSLEGPRDSIHNYGYTF

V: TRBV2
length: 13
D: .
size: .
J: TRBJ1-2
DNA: TGTGCCAATTTCTTGGACAGTAACTATGGCTACACCTTC
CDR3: CANFLDSNYGYTF

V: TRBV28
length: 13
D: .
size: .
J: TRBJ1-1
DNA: TGTGCCAGCAGCCCTATGTCTGAAACTGAAGCTTTCTTT
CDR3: CASSPMSETEAFF

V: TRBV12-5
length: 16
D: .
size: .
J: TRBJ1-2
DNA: TGTGCTAGTGGTTTGGACGGCCTCCGGGACGCGAATGGCTACACCTTC
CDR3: CASGLDGLRDANGYTF

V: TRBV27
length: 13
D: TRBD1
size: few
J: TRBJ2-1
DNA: TGTGCCAGCAGCTGGGACAGAGACAATGAGCAGTTCTTC
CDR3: CASSWDRDNEQFF

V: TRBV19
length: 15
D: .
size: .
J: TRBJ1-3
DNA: TGTGCCAGTAGTAAGGGACCAAGCTCTGGAAACACCATATATTTT
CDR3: CASSKGPSSGNTIYF

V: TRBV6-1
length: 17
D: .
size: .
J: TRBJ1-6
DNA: TGTGCCAGCAGTGAAAGGGGTTGGGGGACCCTAAATTCACCCCTCCACTTT
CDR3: CASSERGWGTLNSPLHF

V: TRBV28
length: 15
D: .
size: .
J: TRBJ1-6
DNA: TGTGCCAGCAGCCCACCGGACAAGGATAATTCACCCCTCCACTTT
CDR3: CASSPPDKDNSPLHF

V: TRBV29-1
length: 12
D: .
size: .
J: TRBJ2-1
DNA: TGCAGCTCAGGCGGGGGCCCTAATGAGCAGTTCTTC
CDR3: CSSGGGPNEQFF

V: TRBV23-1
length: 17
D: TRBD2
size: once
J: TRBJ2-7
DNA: TGCGCCAGCAGCGCAATACTAGCGGCGAACATTTACTACGAGCAGTACTTC
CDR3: CASSAILAANIYYEQYF

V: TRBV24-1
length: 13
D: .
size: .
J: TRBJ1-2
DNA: TGTGCCCCAGGAGGACAGCTTAACTATGGCTACACCTTC
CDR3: CAPGGQLNYGYTF

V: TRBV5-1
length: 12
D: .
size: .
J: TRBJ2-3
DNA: TGCGCCAGCAGCTTGAATGGGGATACGCAGTATTTT
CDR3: CASSLNGDTQYF

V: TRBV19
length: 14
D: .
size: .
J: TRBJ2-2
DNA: TGTGCCAGTAGTATGATGGGTTCGGGCGGGGAGCTGTTTTTT
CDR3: CASSMMGSGGELFF

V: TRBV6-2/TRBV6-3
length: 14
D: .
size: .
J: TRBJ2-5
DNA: TGTGCCAGCAGTTACGGGGGACGGGAAGAGACCCAGTACTTC
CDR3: CASSYGGREETQYF

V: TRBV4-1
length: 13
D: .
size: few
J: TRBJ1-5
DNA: TGCGCCAGCAGCCAATCAGGGAATCAGCCCCAGCATTTT
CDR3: CASSQSGNQPQHF

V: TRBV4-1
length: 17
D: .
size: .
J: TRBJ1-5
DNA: TGCGCCAGCAGCCAAGATCCGGCCGCGTATAGCAATCAGCCCCAGCATTTT
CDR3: CASSQDPAAYSNQPQHF